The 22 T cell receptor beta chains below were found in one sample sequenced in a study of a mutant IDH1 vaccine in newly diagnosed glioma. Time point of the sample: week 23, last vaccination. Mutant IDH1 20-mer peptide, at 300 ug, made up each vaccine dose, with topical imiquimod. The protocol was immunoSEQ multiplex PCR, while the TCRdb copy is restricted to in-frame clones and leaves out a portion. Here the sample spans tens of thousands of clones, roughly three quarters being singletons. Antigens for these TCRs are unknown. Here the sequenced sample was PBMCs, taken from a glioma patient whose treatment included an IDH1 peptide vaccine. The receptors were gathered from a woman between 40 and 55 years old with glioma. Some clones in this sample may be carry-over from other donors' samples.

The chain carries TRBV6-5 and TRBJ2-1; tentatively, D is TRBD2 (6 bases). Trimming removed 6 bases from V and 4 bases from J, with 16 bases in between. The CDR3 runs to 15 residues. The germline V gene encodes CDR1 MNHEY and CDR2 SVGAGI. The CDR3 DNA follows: TGTGCCAGCAGGCCGCGGGGACCCCTTTACAATGAGCAGTTCTTC. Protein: CASRPRGPLYNEQFF.

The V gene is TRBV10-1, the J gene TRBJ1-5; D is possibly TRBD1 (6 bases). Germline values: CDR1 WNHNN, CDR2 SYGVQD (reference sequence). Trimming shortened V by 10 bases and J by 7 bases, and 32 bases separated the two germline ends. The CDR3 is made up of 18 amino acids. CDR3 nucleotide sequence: TGCGCCATCCCCCCACTGACAGGTTCCCGATTGCGGACCCAGCCCCAGCATTTT. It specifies CAIPPLTGSRLRTQPQHF.

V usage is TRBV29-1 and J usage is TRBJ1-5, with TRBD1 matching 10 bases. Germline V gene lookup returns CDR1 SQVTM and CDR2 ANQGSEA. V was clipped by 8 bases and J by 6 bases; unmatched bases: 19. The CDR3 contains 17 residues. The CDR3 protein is CSYSTGTGALRAQPQHF. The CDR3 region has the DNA TGCAGCTACTCCACCGGGACAGGGGCCCTTCGGGCTCAGCCCCAGCATTTT.

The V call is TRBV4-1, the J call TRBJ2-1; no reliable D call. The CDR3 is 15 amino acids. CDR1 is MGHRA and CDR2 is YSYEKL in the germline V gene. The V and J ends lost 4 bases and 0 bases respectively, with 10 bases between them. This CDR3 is CASSPISSSYNEQFF. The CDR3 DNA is TGCGCCAGCAGCCCCATTTCGAGCTCCTACAATGAGCAGTTCTTC.

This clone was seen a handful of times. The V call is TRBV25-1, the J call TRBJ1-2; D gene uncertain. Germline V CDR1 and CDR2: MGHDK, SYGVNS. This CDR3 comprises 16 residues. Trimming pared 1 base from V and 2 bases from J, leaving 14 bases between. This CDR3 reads CASSESLGRLNYGYTF. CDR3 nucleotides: TGTGCCAGCAGTGAATCATTAGGACGCCTCAACTATGGCTACACCTTC.

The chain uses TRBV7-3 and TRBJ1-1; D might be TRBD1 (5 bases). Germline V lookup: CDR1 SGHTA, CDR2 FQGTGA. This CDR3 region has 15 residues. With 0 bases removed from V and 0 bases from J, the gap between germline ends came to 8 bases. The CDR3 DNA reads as TGTGCCAGCAGCTTAACGGGGCACATGAACACTGAAGCTTTCTTT. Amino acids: CASSLTGHMNTEAFF.

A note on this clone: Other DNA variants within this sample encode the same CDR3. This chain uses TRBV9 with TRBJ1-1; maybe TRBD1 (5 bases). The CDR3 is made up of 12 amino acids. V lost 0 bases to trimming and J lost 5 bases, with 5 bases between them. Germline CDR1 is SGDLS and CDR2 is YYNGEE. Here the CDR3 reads CASSVGGTEAFF. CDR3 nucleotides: TGTGCCAGCAGCGTAGGGGGGACTGAAGCTTTCTTT.

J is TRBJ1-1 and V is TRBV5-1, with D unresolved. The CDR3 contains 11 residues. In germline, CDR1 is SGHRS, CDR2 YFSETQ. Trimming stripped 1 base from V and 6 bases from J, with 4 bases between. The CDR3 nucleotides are TGCGCCAGCAGCTTGTTCGCTGAAGCTTTCTTT. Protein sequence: CASSLFAEAFF. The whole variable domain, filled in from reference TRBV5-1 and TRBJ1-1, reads KAGVTQTPRYLIKTRGQQVTLSCSPISGHRSVSWYQQTPGQGLQFLFEYFSETQRNKGNFPGRFSGRQFSNSRSEMNVSTLELGDSALYLCASSLFAEAFFGQGTRLTVV.

The chain's CDR3 is CASSWRQGSSGANVLTF. The CDR3 DNA is TGCGCCAGCAGCTGGCGACAGGGGTCTAGTGGGGCCAACGTCCTGACTTTC. The gene calls are TRBV5-1 and TRBJ2-6; 8 positions match TRBD1. The J segment lost 3 bases and the V segment lost 3 bases, leaving 8 bases of the junction unmatched. Germline-derived CDR1 and CDR2 are SGHRS and YFSETQ. The CDR3 has 17 amino acids. The variable domain in full, with the rest retrieved from reference TRBV5-1 and TRBJ2-6, is KAGVTQTPRYLIKTRGQQVTLSCSPISGHRSVSWYQQTPGQGLQFLFEYFSETQRNKGNFPGRFSGRQFSNSRSEMNVSTLELGDSALYLCASSWRQGSSGANVLTFGAGSRLTVL.

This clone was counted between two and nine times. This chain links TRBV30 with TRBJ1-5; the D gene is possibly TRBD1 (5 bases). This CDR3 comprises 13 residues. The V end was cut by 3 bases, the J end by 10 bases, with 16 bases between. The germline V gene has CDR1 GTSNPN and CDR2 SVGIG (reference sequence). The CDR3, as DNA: TGTGCCTGGAGCGGAGGGGATAGCAGCCCCCAGCATTTT. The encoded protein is CAWSGGDSSPQHF.

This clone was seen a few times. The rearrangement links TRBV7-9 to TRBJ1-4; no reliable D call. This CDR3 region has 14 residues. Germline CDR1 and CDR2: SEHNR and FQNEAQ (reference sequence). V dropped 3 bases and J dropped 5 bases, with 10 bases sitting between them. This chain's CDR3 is CASSFGRENEKLFF. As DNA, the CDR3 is TGTGCCAGCAGCTTCGGAAGGGAAAATGAAAAACTGTTTTTT.

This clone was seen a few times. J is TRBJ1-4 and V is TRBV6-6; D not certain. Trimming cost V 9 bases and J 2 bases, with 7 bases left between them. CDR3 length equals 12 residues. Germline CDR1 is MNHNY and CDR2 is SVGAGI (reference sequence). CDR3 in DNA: TGTGCCAGTCATGGTACTAATGAAAAACTGTTTTTT. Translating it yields CASHGTNEKLFF.

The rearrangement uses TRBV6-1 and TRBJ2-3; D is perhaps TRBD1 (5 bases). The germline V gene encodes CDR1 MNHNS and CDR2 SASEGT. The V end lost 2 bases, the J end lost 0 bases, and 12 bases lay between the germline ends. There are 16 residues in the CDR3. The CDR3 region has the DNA TGTGCCAGCAGTGAAAGTCAGGGCCAAAGCACAGATACGCAGTATTTT. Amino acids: CASSESQGQSTDTQYF.

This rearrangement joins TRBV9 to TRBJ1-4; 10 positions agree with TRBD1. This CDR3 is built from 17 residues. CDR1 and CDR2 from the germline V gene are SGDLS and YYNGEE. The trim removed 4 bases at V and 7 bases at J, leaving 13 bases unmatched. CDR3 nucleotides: TGTGCCAGCAGCCCATCCCGGGCCGGGACAGGGGTTGAAAAACTGTTTTTT. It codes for CASSPSRAGTGVEKLFF.

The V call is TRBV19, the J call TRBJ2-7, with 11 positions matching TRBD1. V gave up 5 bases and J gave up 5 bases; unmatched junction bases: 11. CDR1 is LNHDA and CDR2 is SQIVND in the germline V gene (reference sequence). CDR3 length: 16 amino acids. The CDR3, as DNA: TGTGCCAGTAGTCTAGCGGGGACAGGGGGACTGGACGAGCAGTACTTC. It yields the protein CASSLAGTGGLDEQYF.

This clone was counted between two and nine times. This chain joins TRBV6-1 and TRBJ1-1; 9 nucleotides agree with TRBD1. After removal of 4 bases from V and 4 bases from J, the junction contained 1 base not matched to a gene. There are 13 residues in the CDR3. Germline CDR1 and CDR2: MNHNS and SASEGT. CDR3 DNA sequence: TGTGCCAGCAGTGGGACAGGGGCCACTGAAGCTTTCTTT. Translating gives CASSGTGATEAFF.

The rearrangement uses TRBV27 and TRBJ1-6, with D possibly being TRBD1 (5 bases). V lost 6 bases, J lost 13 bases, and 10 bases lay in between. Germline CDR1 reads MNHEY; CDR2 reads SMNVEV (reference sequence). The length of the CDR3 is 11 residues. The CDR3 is CASSRRGPLHF. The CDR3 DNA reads TGTGCCAGCAGCCGGAGGGGTCCCCTCCACTTT.

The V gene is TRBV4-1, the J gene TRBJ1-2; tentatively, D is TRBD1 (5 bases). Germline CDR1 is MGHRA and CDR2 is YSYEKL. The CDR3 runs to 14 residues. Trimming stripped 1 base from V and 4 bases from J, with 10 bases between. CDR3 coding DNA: TGCGCCAGCAGCCAAGGGGGGAACCGCTATGGCTACACCTTC. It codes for CASSQGGNRYGYTF.

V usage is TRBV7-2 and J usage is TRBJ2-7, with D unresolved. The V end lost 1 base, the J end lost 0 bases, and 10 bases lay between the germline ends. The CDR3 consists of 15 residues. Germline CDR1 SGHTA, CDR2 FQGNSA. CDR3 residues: CASSLGAHSSYEQYF. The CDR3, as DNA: TGTGCCAGCAGCTTAGGGGCCCACAGCTCCTACGAGCAGTACTTC.

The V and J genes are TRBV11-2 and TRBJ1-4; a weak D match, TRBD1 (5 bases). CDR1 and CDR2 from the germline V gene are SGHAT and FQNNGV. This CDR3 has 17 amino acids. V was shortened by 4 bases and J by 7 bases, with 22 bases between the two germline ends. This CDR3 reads CASSSQLLTQRGEKLFF. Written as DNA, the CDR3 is TGTGCCAGCAGCTCCCAGCTTTTGACCCAAAGGGGTGAAAAACTGTTTTTT.

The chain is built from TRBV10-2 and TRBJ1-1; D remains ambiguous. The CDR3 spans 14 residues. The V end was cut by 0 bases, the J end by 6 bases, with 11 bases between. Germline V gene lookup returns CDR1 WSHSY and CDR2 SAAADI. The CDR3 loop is CASSESFGEPEAFF. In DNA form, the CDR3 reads TGCGCCAGCAGTGAGTCGTTTGGAGAACCTGAAGCTTTCTTT.

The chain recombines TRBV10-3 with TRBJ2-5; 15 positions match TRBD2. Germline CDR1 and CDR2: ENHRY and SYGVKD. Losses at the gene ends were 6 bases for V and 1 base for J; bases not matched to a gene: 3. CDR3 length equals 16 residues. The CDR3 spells CAIRGTSGGLQETQYF. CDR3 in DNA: TGTGCCATCAGGGGGACTAGCGGGGGGCTCCAAGAGACCCAGTACTTC.